A selection of T cell receptor beta chains follows, all from one sample in a study of blood T cell repertoires in COVID-19. Sequencing used immunoSEQ multiplex PCR; TCRdb keeps in-frame clones, though not all of them. The data hold 290,000 or so clones, with roughly 80% observed a single time. Sequenced input: PBMCs or T cells enriched from blood (not recorded which). These TCRs come from a man aged 35-49 years who had been exposed to COVID-19. Both conserved end residues are part of each CDR3. The D gene is left open where the match is weak. Expanded clones are given a class, and other clones once, few, many or no size at all.

>TRBV5-5|.|.|TRBJ2-1
TGTGCCAGCAGCTTGACGACAGGTAATGAGCAGTTCTTC
CASSLTTGNEQFF
>TRBV19|TRBD2|.|TRBJ2-4
TGTGCCAGTAGTATAGACGTGGGAGGGTTGTACATTCAGTACTTC
CASSIDVGGLYIQYF
>TRBV11-1|TRBD1|.|TRBJ1-2
TGTGCCAGCAGCTTAGAGCATGGGACAGTCTATGGCTACACCTTC
CASSLEHGTVYGYTF
>TRBV30|TRBD1|.|TRBJ1-6
TGTGCCTGGAGCCCGACAGGGCATAGAACCTATAATTCACCCCTCCACTTT
CAWSPTGHRTYNSPLHF
>TRBV7-9|TRBD1|few|TRBJ1-6
TGTGCCAGCAGCTTACGACAGGGGGGAAATTCACCCCTCCACTTT
CASSLRQGGNSPLHF
>TRBV5-6|TRBD2|.|TRBJ2-1
TGTGCCAGCAGCTCCTACGGGACTAGCGGGAGGCCCAATGAGCAGTTCTTC
CASSSYGTSGRPNEQFF
>TRBV19|TRBD1|.|TRBJ2-7
TGTGCCAGTACGGGACAGGGGGGGACTTACGAGCAGTACTTC
CASTGQGGTYEQYF
>TRBV9|TRBD1|.|TRBJ1-6
TGTGCCAGCAGCGCCGCCGGGACAGATAATTCACCCCTCCACTTT
CASSAAGTDNSPLHF
>TRBV23-1|.|.|TRBJ2-2
TGCGCCAGCAAGGGGGATAAGGAGAACGGGGAGCTGTTTTTT
CASKGDKENGELFF
>TRBV3-1/TRBV3-2|TRBD1|.|TRBJ1-2
TGTGCCAGCAGCCAAGACGGGACAGCCGACTATGGCTACACCTTC
CASSQDGTADYGYTF
>TRBV2|.|.|TRBJ1-2
TGTGCCAGACAGACGGACAACTACTATGGCTACACCTTC
CARQTDNYYGYTF
>TRBV2|.|.|TRBJ2-5
TGTGCCAGCAGTGACAGTATCGAAGAGACCCAGTACTTC
CASSDSIEETQYF
>TRBV12-2|.|.|TRBJ1-2
TGTGCAAGTTCAGGGGGCTACACCTTC
CASSGGYTF
>TRBV6-1|TRBD1|.|TRBJ1-5
TGTGCCAGCAGTGCGTACGGGACAGCTTTTAGCAATCAGCCCCAGCATTTT
CASSAYGTAFSNQPQHF
>TRBV5-5|TRBD1|.|TRBJ1-4
TGTGCCAGCAGCTTTGAGGCAGGGGGCGTTTGGTCTAATGAAAAACTGTTTTTT
CASSFEAGGVWSNEKLFF
>TRBV29-1|TRBD1|.|TRBJ1-1
TGCAGCGTTGAAGGCCTACGGACAGGACTGAACACTGAAGCTTTCTTT
CSVEGLRTGLNTEAFF
>TRBV11-3|TRBD2|.|TRBJ2-7
TGTGCCAGCAGCTTAGCTAGCGGGGCAATCTACGAGCAGTACTTC
CASSLASGAIYEQYF
>TRBV12-5|.|.|TRBJ2-5
TGTGCTAGTGGCGCCGGACAGAGGATGGCAGGGACCCAGTACTTC
CASGAGQRMAGTQYF